The TCR beta chain described here comes from a study of T cell repertoires in cytomegalovirus infection. Study findings and constraints: The ex vivo response showed dominance by HLA-C-restricted CMV-specific TCR beta clonotypes. Summed public TCR beta family frequency identified CMV carriers bearing the relevant HLA.

To note about this clonotype: The antigen is undetermined.

From the reads, TCRdb called clonotypes with MiXCR, one entry per CDR3 protein. The table lists 300,000 to 450,000 distinct CDR3 sequences, 15% to 20% of them singletons. CDR1 and CDR2 (germline): GTSNPN, SVGIG (reference sequence). The J segment lost 8 bases and the V segment lost 1 base, leaving 7 bases of the junction unmatched. This CDR3 comprises 15 residues. This chain connects TRBV30 to TRBJ2-1; TRBD2 aligns across 11 bases. What was sequenced was PBMCs. This TCR came from a human donor in good health (CMV status not recorded). Some clones in this sample may be carry-over from other donors' samples. Written as DNA, the CDR3 is TGTGCCTGGAGTGCACTAGCGGGAGCCCACGATGAGCAGTTCTTC. It translates to CAWSALAGAHDEQFF.